The rows below give T cell receptor beta chains drawn from one sample of a study of T cells expressing NK-cell markers. From the 5' RACE reads, TCRdb lists one entry per CDR3 protein and no DNA. Its clone listing holds 350,000 to 450,000 distinct CDR3 sequences. The source material was blood T cells: a sorted CD56 or NKG2C T cell subset, CD4+ or CD8+ T cells, or bulk PBMC T cells (not recorded which). The receptors here all came from a man between 18 and 69 years old in good health. The CDR3 runs from the conserved cysteine through the conserved F or W.

J gene | V gene | CDR3 protein
TRBJ1-4 | TRBV4-2 | CASSPLGDRGEKLFF
TRBJ2-5 | TRBV27 | CASSLRSAQETQYF
TRBJ1-1 | TRBV7-2 | CASSASPTGGTEAFF
TRBJ2-6 | TRBV2 | CASRAQLIAGGSGANVLTF
TRBJ2-7 | TRBV7-8 | CASSLGNRGLGYEQYF
TRBJ1-4 | TRBV7-9 | CASSLTNKQEKLFF
TRBJ1-1 | TRBV2 | CASSVWDRGSTEAFF
TRBJ1-2 | TRBV5-6 | CASSLESGYTF
TRBJ1-6 | TRBV7-6 | CASSVGVSNSPLHF
TRBJ2-5 | TRBV6-1 | CASTPNRVQETQYF
TRBJ2-5 | TRBV5-1 | CASSSRGVLGETQYF
TRBJ1-5 | TRBV7-4 | CASSSGPSNQPQHF
TRBJ1-5 | TRBV7-2 | CASSLSGASLNQPQHF
TRBJ1-1 | TRBV5-1 | CASSLEQTENTEAFF
TRBJ2-1 | TRBV30 | CAWSVLSGLNYNEQFF
TRBJ2-3 | TRBV3-1 | CASSQDRVAAHF
TRBJ2-2 | TRBV18 | CASSRDRPNTGELFF
TRBJ1-6 | TRBV5-1 | CASSRTGPGGSPLHF
TRBJ2-2 | TRBV12-3/TRBV12-4 | CASSQGHARAGELFF
TRBJ2-2 | TRBV2 | CASSVEAGQNTGELFF
TRBJ2-7 | TRBV5-1 | CASSFGDSYEQYF
TRBJ2-3 | TRBV5-1 | CASSQAGTPDTQYF
TRBJ2-1 | TRBV7-2 | CASSPGGLNNEQFF